This paragraph reports one TCR beta chain. Its antigen remains unidentified. The source of the sample is a study of post-analysis software for immune sequencing data. Study-wide background: Relapsing-remitting, secondary progressive and progressive-relapsing courses of multiple sclerosis were included. Findings of the study overall: Relative to controls, patients with multiple sclerosis showed significantly lower normalized Chao1 diversity. In patients, TRBV5-6, TRBV5-1 and TRBV20-1 belonged to roughly 5 TRBV segments found more frequently than in controls.

This CDR3 contains 14 residues. The germline CDR1 and CDR2 sequences are SGHRS and YFSETQ. Losses at the gene ends were 1 base for V and 7 bases for J; bases not matched to a gene: 5. TCR beta libraries were prepared from cDNA with unique molecular identifiers. cDNA molecules numbering about 470,000 came from approximately 1 to 10 million T cells. TCRdb re-derived calls from the PCR reads in MiXCR, one entry per CDR3 protein. The sample has approximately 360,000 distinct CDR3 sequences, less than 40% seen once. Specimen: blood. V gene TRBV5-1 combines with J gene TRBJ1-2; TRBD1 matches at 9 bases. The TCR was taken from a girl aged 5 to 17 with multiple sclerosis. This CDR3 reads CASSLWGTGTGYTF. The CDR3 DNA reads as TGCGCCAGCAGCTTGTGGGGGACAGGGACTGGCTACACCTTC.